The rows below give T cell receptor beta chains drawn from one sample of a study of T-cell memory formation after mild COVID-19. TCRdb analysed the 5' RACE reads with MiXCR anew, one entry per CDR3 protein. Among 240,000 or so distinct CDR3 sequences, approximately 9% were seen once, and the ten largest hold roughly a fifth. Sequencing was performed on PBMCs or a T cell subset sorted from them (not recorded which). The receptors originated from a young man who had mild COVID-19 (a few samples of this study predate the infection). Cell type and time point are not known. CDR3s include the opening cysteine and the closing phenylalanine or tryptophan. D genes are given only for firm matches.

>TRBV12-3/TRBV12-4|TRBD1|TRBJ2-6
CASSTRGTAGANVLTF
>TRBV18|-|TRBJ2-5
CASSPPTWVGTKTQYF
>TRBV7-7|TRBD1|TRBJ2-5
CASSLAGQGAGETQYF
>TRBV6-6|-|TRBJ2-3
CASGSSPYTQYF
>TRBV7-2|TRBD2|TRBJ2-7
CASSPGLAVSYEQYF
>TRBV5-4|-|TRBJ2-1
CACSNWATNRNEQFF
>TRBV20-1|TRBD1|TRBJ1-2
CSAYSGGEGYTF
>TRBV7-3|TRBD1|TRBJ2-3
CASSSVRTGGTDTQYF
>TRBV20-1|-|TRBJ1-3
CSARSEEGTGNTIYF
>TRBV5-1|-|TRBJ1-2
CASSLGRDYGYTF
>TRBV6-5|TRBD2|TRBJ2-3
CASSYAGLAGGPPTDTQYF
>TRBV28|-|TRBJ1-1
CATLPGTVNPEAFF
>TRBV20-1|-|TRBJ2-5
CSALEGLGQETQYF
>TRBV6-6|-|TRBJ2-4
CASSYPAIAKNIQYF
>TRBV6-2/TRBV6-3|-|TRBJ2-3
CASSLTSTDTQYF
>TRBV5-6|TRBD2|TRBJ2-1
CASSQGLAGVLSYNEQFF
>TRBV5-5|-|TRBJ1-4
CASSLVDSGSPGWEKLFF
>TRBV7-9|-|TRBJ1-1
CASSLEVILNTEAFF
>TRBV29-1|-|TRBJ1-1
CSVVVLGRAFF
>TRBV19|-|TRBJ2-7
CASSIRETYEQYF
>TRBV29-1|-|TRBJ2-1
CSVGVPYNEQFF
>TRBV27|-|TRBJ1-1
CASSLMANTEAFF
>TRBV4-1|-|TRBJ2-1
CASSQVAHWRQFF
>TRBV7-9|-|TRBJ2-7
CASSLTPYEQYF
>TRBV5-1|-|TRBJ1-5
CASSLGPLGGNQPQHF
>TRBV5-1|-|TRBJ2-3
CASTQQLGDTQYF
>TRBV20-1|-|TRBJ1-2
CSARDLGIANYGYTF
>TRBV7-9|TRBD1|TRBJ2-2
CASSLGQGNAGELFF
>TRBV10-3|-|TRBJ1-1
CAISPSEGTYRRMNTEAFF
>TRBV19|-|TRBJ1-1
CASRGWSTEAFF
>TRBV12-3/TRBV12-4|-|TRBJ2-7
CASSFFRGAEQYF
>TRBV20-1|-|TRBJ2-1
CSARAVRSSYNEQFF
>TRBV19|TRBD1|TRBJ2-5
CASRLTGPSGETQYF
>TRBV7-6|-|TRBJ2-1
CASSKTQGFGEQFF
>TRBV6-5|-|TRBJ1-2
CASSARGALGYTF
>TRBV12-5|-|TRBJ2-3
CASGPLFAGATDTQYF
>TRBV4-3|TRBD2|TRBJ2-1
CASSQDWLAGGREQFF
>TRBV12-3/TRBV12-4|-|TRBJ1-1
CASSLGGVRGFF
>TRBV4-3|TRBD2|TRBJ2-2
CASSPHGGGNTGELFF
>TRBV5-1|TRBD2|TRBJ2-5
CASSVSGGPETQYF